The sequence of this T cell receptor beta chain was determined in a study of blood T cells in healthy people across ages. Concerning this clonotype itself: Its matching antigen is unknown.

Study outcomes and limitations: Higher diversity and more naive CD4+ cells were features of long-lived donors, compared to aged donors.

Combining a sample-barcoded 5' primer with a J-beta primer mix, a second PCR ran for about 7 to 12 cycles. Via MiXCR, TCRdb re-called the 5' RACE reads, giving one row per CDR3 protein. The data contain about 670,000 distinct CDR3 sequences, around two fifths of them singletons. V lost 1 base to trimming and J lost 7 bases, with 17 bases between them. The germline CDR1 and CDR2 sequences are LGHNA and YSLEER. The CDR3 has 16 residues. This TCR was recovered from an elderly man in good health. The chain combines TRBV4-3 with TRBJ2-1; D is possibly TRBD1 (6 bases). Input material: blood. The CDR3 sequence: CASSQVGWGRRNEQFF. The CDR3 nucleotides are TGCGCCAGCAGCCAAGTAGGGTGGGGGCGGAGGAATGAGCAGTTCTTC.